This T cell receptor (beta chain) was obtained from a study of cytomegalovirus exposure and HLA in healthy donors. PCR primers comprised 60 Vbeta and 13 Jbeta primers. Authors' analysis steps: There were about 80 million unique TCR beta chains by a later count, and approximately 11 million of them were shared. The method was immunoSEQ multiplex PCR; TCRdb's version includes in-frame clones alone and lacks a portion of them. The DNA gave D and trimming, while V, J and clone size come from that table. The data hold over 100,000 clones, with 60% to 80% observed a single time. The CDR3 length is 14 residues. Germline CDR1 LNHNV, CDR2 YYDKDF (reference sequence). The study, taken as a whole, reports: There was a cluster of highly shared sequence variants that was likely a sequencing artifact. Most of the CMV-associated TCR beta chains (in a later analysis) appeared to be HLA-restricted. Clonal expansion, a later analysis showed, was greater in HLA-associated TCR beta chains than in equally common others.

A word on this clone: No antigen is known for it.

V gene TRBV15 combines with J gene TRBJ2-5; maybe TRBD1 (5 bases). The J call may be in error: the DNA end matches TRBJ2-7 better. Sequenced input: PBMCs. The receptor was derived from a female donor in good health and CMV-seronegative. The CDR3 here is CATSIDRNSYEQYF. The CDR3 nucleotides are TGTGCCACCAGCATCGACAGAAACTCCTACGAGCAGTACTTC.